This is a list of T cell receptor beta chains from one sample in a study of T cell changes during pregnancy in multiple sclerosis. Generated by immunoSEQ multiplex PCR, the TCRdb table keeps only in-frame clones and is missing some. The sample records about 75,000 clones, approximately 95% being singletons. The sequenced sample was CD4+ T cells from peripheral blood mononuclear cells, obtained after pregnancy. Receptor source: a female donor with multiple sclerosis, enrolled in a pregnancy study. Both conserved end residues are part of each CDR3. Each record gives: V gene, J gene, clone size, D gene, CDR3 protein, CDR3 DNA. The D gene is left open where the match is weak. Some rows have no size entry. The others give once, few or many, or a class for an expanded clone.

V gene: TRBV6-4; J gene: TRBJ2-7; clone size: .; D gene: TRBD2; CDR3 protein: CASSDLAGGPTYEQYF; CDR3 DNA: TGTGCCAGCAGTGACCTAGCGGGAGGGCCAACCTACGAGCAGTACTTC
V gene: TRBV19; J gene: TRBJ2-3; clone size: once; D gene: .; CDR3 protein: CASTRGRTDTQYF; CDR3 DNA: TGTGCCAGTACCAGAGGGCGCACAGATACGCAGTATTTT
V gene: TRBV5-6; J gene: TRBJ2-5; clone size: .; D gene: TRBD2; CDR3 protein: CASSWYRLAHQETQYF; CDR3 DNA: TGTGCCAGCAGCTGGTACCGACTAGCCCACCAAGAGACCCAGTACTTC
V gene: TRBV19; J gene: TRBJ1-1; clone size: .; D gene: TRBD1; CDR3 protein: CASSSIQGGNTEAFF; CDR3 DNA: TGTGCCAGTAGTAGTATACAGGGGGGGAACACTGAAGCTTTCTTT
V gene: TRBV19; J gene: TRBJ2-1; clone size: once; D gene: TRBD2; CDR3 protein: CASSPAGTSGRQQFF; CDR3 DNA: TGTGCCAGTAGTCCCGCCGGGACTAGCGGGAGACAGCAGTTCTTC
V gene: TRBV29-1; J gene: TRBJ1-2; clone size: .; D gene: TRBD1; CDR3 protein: CSARTGSRDYGYTF; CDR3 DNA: TGCAGCGCCCGGACAGGTTCTAGGGACTATGGCTACACCTTC
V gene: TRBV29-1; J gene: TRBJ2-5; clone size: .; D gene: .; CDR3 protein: CSVVTGRQETQYF; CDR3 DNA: TGCAGCGTTGTGACAGGCCGCCAAGAGACCCAGTACTTC
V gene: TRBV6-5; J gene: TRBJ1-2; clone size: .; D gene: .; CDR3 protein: CASSTDKNGYTF; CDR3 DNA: TGTGCCAGCAGTACCGACAAGAATGGCTACACCTTC
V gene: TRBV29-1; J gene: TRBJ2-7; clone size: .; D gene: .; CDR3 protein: CSVGSSVYEQYF; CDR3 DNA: TGCAGCGTTGGTAGTAGCGTCTACGAGCAGTACTTC
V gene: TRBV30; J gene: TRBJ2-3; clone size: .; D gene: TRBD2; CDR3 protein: CAWRRGGAHRDTQYF; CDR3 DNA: TGTGCCTGGAGGCGGGGGGGGGCTCATAGGGATACGCAGTATTTT
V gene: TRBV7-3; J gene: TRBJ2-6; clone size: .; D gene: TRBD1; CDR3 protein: CATTGGTGGSGANVLTF; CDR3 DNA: TGTGCCACTACAGGGGGGACAGGGGGCTCTGGGGCCAACGTCCTGACTTTC
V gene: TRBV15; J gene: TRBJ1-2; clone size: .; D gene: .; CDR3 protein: CATSREWGANYGYTF; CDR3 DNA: TGTGCCACCAGCAGAGAGTGGGGGGCTAACTATGGCTACACCTTC
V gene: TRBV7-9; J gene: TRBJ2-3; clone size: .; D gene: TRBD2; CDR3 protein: CASSPGLAGFWDTQYF; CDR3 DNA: TGTGCCAGCAGCCCAGGACTAGCGGGATTCTGGGATACGCAGTATTTT
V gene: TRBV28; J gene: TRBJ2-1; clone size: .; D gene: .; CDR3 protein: CASSFREQFF; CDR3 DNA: TGTGCCAGCAGTTTCCGGGAGCAGTTCTTC
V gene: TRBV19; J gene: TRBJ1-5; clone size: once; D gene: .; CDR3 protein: CASTSGTGYSNQPQHF; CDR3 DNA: TGTGCCAGTACATCGGGCACAGGATATAGCAATCAGCCCCAGCATTTT
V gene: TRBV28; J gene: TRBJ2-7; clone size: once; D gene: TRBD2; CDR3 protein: CATGGPRPTYEQYF; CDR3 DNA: TGTGCCACGGGGGGGCCGCGCCCAACCTACGAGCAGTACTTC
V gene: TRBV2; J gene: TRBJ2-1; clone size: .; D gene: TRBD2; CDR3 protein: CASSGTSGFHEQFF; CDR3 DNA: TGTGCCAGCAGCGGGACTAGCGGGTTCCATGAGCAGTTCTTC
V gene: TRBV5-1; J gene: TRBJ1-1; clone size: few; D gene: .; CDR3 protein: CASSLRGQGYQAFF; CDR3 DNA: TGCGCCAGCAGCTTGAGGGGTCAGGGGTACCAAGCTTTCTTT
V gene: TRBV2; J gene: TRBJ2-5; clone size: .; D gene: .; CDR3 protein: CASSAGAQETQYF; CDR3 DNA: TGTGCCAGCAGTGCAGGGGCACAAGAGACCCAGTACTTC
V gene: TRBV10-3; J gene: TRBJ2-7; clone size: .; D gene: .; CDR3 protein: CAISEDRSSYEQYF; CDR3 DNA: TGTGCCATCAGTGAGGACAGGAGCTCCTACGAGCAGTACTTC
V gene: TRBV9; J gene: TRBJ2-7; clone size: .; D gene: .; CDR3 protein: CASSSGTGLHEQYF; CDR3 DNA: TGTGCCAGCAGCTCTGGAACAGGGCTACACGAGCAGTACTTC
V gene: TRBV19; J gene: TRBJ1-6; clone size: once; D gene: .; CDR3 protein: CASSPLVSSYNSPLHF; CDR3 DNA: TGTGCCAGTAGCCCCCTCGTCAGCTCCTATAATTCACCCCTCCACTTT
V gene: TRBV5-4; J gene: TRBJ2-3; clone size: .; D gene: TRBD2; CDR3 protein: CASSQLAGPTDTQYF; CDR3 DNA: TGTGCCAGCAGCCAACTAGCGGGACCCACAGATACGCAGTATTTT
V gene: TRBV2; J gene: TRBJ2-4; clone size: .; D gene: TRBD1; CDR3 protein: CASNDFQGVAKNIQYF; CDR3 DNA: TGTGCCAGCAACGATTTTCAGGGGGTAGCCAAAAACATTCAGTACTTC
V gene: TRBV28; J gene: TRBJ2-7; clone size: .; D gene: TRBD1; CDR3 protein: CASRLGGMSREQYF; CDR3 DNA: TGTGCCAGCAGACTAGGGGGCATGTCCAGGGAGCAGTACTTC
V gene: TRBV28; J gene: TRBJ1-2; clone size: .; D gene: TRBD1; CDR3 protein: CASSAGTVHGYTF; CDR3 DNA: TGTGCCAGCAGCGCGGGGACAGTTCATGGCTACACCTTC
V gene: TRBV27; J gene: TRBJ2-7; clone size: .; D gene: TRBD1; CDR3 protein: CASSLLGTGGEQYF; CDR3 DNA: TGTGCCAGCAGTTTATTGGGGACAGGTGGCGAGCAGTACTTC
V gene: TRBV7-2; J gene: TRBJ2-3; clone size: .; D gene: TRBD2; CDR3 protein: CASSLGGGPDLDTQYF; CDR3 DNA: TGTGCCAGCAGCTTAGGGGGAGGGCCAGACCTAGATACGCAGTATTTT
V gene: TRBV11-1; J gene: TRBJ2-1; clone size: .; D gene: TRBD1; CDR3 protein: CASSLAGTGSYNEQFF; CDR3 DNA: TGTGCCAGCAGCTTAGCTGGGACAGGGTCCTACAATGAGCAGTTCTTC
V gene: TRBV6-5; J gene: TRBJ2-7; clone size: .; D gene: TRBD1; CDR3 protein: CASSLRGGQGMVEQYF; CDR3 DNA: TGTGCCAGCAGTTTACGAGGAGGACAGGGGATGGTCGAGCAGTACTTC
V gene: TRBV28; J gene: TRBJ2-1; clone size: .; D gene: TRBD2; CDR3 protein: CASSLGGRRNNEQFF; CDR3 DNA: TGTGCCAGCAGTTTGGGCGGGAGGAGGAACAATGAGCAGTTCTTC
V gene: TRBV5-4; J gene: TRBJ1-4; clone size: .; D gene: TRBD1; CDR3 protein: CASSITGQQKKLFF; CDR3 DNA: TGTGCCAGCAGCATCACGGGACAGCAAAAAAAACTGTTTTTT
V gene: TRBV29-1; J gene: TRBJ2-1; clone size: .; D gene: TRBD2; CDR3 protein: CSVPSLGTSGTAQFF; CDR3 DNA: TGCAGCGTTCCCTCGCTTGGGACTAGCGGGACAGCGCAGTTCTTC
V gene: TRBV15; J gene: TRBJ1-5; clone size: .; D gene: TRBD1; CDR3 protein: CATSFTGQGASFRSNQPQHF; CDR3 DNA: TGTGCCACCAGCTTTACTGGACAGGGGGCATCATTCCGAAGCAATCAGCCCCAGCATTTT
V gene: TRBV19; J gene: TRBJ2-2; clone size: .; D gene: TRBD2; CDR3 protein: CATGGREGPTGELFF; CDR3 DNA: TGTGCCACTGGGGGGCGGGAGGGCCCCACCGGGGAGCTGTTTTTT
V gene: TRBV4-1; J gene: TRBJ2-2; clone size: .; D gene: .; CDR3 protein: CASSPHGGPGELFF; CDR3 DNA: TGCGCCAGCAGCCCCCACGGCGGGCCCGGGGAGCTGTTTTTT
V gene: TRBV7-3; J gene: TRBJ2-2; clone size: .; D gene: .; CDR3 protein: CASSRVGGELFF; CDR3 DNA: TGTGCCAGCAGCCGGGTGGGCGGGGAGCTGTTTTTT
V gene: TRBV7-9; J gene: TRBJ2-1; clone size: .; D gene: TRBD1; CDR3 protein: CASSSSGRGRLSSYNEQFF; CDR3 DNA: TGTGCCAGCAGCTCTTCGGGCAGGGGGCGCCTAAGCTCCTACAATGAGCAGTTCTTC
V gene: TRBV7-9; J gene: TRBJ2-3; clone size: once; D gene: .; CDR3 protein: CASSPGQGMTDTQYF; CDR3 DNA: TGTGCCAGCAGCCCAGGTCAGGGGATGACAGATACGCAGTATTTT
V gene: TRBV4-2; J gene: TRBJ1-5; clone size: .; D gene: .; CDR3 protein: CASSLAVGANQPQHF; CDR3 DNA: TGTGCCAGCAGCCTAGCCGTGGGGGCTAATCAGCCCCAGCATTTT
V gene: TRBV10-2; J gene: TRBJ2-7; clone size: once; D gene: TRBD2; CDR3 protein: CASSEPGLPGSSYEQYF; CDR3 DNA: TGCGCCAGCAGTGAGCCGGGACTACCCGGGAGCTCCTACGAGCAGTACTTC
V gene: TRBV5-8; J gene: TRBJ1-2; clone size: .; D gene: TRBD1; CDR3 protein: CASSLVLGTGNYGYTF; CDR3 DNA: TGTGCCAGCAGCTTGGTTCTTGGGACAGGGAACTATGGCTACACCTTC
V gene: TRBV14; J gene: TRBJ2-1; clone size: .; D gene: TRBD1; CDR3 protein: CASSRLQTGGSYNEQFF; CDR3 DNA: TGTGCCAGCAGCCGCCTCCAAACAGGGGGCTCCTACAATGAGCAGTTCTTC
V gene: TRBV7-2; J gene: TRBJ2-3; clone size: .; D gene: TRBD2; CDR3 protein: CASSLAPAGTTDTQYF; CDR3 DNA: TGTGCCAGCAGCTTAGCCCCAGCGGGAACGACAGATACGCAGTATTTT
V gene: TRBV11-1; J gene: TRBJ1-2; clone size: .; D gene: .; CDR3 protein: CASSVARLDGESGYTF; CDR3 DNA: TGTGCCAGCAGCGTAGCCCGTCTGGACGGGGAATCTGGCTACACCTTC
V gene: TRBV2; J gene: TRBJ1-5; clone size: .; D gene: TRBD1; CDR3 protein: CASSERRQGYQPQHF; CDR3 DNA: TGTGCCAGCAGTGAACGTAGACAGGGATATCAGCCCCAGCATTTT
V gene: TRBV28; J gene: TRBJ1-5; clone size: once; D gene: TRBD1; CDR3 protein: CASIHQGAQPNQPQHF; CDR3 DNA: TGTGCCAGCATCCATCAGGGGGCGCAGCCCAATCAGCCCCAGCATTTT
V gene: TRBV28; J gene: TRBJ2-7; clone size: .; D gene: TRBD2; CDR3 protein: CASSSAEVPSGREQYF; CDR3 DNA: TGTGCCAGCAGTTCCGCGGAGGTTCCTAGCGGGAGAGAGCAGTACTTC
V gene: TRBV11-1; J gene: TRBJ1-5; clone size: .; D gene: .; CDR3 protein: CASSLSRDQPQHF; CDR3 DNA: TGTGCCAGCAGCTTATCGCGCGATCAGCCCCAGCATTTT
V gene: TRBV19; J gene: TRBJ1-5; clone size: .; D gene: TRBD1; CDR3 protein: CASSPTGPSNQPQHF; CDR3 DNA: TGTGCCAGTAGCCCGACAGGGCCCTCCAATCAGCCCCAGCATTTT
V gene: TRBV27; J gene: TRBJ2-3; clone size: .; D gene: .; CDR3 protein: CASRQVAPDTQYF; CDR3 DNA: TGTGCCAGCAGACAGGTAGCCCCAGATACGCAGTATTTT
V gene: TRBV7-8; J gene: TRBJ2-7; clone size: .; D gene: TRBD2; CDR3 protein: CASSSGGLGTYEQYF; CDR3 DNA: TGTGCCAGCAGCTCTGGGGGACTAGGCACCTACGAGCAGTACTTC
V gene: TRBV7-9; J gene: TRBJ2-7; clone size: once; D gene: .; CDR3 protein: CASSLGQEDSYEQYF; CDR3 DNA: TGTGCCAGCAGCTTAGGACAGGAAGACTCCTACGAGCAGTACTTC